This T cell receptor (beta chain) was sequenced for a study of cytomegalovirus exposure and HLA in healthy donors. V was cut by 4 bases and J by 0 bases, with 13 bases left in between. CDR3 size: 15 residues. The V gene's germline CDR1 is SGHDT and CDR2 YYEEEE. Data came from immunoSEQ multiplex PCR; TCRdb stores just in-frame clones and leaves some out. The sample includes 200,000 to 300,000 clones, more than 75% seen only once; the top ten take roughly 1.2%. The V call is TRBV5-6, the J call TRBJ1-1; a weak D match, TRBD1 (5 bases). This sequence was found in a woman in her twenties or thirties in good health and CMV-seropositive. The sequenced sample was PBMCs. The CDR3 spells CASSDQTAMNTEAFF. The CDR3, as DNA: TGTGCCAGCAGCGATCAGACAGCCATGAACACTGAAGCTTTCTTT.